The T cell receptor (beta chain) under discussion was sequenced for a study of blood T cell repertoires in COVID-19. Overall study context: PBMCs, B-cell-depleted T cells, or T cells were the source of the cDNA or gDNA that made up the material.

Germline CDR1 is MNHEY and CDR2 is SMNVEV (reference sequence). V shed 3 bases, J shed 3 bases, and the junction held 3 bases outside the gene matches. CDR3 size: 14 residues. Seattle patients were enrolled while actively infected and followed longitudinally. Authors' processing steps: How many nucleated cells were present was estimated from reference gene primer amplification. Here immunoSEQ multiplex PCR was the method, and the copy in TCRdb shows in-frame clones only, minus some. V and J calls and clone size come straight from that table; D and trimming were deduced from the DNA. The sample consists of 300,000 to 350,000 clones, 87% of them appearing once.

The J gene is TRBJ2-3, the V gene TRBV27, with TRBD2 identical over 7 bases. This TCR was sampled from a man aged 25-40 years with COVID-19, enrolled during active disease. Sequencing was done on a sample of peripheral blood. The DNA for the CDR3 is TGTGCCAGCAGTTTCGGCGGGAGAACAGATACGCAGTATTTT. It translates to CASSFGGRTDTQYF.